The clone carrying this T cell receptor beta chain was seen a single time. TCRdb re-derived calls from the 5' RACE reads in MiXCR, one entry per CDR3 protein. The repertoire holds 700,000 or so distinct CDR3 sequences, with 21% as singletons. These data belong to a study of identical twins. This CDR3 has 18 residues. The junction had 10 bases not matched to a gene; V was cut back by 6 bases and J by 0 bases. The sample was also linked to a second study, of T cells expressing NK-cell markers.

Sequencing was carried out using PBMCs. V and J are TRBV12-3 or TRBV12-4 and TRBJ2-6; 8 bases line up with TRBD2. The receptor's source is a woman between 18 and 29 years old in good health. CDR3 in amino acids: CASSFTGGGTSGANVLTF. DNA for the CDR3: TGTGCCAGCAGCTTTACTGGCGGGGGGACCTCTGGGGCCAACGTCCTGACTTTC.